This T cell receptor (beta chain) was obtained from a study of blood T cell repertoires in COVID-19. Assay used: immunoSEQ multiplex PCR; TCRdb lists only in-frame clones, some missing. The sample lists about 160,000 clones, roughly 80% occurring once. The sequenced sample was PBMCs or T cells enriched from blood (not recorded which). The TCR was taken from a woman in her thirties or forties with acute COVID-19.

The CDR3 bases are TGTGCCACCGGACAACTTAACACTGAAGCTTTCTTT. Amino acid sequence: CATGQLNTEAFF. This chain links TRBV11-3 with TRBJ1-1; D may be TRBD1 (5 bases). CDR1 and CDR2 from the germline V gene are SGHNT and YENEEA. V was cut by 10 bases and J by 2 bases, with 11 bases left in between. CDR3 length: 12 amino acids.